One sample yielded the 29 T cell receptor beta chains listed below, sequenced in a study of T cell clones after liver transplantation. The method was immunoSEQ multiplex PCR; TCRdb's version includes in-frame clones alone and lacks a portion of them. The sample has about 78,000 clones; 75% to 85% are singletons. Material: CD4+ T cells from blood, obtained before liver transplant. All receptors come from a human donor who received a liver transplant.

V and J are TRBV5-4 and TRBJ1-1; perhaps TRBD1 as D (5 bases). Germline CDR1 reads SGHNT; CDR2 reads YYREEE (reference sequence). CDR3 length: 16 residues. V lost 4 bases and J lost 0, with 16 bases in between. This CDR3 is CASSIDGAGMNTEAFF. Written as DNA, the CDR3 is TGTGCCAGCAGCATCGATGGGGCAGGGATGAACACTGAAGCTTTCTTT.

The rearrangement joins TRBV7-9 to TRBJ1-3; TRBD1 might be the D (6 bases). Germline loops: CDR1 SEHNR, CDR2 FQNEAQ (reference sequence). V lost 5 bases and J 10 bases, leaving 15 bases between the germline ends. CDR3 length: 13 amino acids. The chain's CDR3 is CASSARDTWTIYF. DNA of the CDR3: TGTGCCAGCAGCGCCCGGGACACATGGACCATATATTTT.

The CDR3 spells CASSRDSSIQYF. The CDR3 coding sequence is TGTGCCAGTAGTAGGGACAGCTCAATACAATACTTC. This chain joins TRBV19 and TRBJ2-7; 7 bases are shared with TRBD1. The germline gives CDR1 LNHDA, CDR2 SQIVND (reference sequence). The CDR3 has 12 amino acids. The ends lost 4 bases at V and 13 bases at J; junction bases unmatched: 10. The full variable domain, rest sourced from reference TRBV19 and TRBJ2-7, is DGGITQSPKYLFRKEGQNVTLSCEQNLNHDAMYWYRQDPGQGLRLIYYSQIVNDFQKGDIAEGYSVSREKKESFPLTVTSAQKNPTAFYLCASSRDSSIQYFGPGTRLTVT.

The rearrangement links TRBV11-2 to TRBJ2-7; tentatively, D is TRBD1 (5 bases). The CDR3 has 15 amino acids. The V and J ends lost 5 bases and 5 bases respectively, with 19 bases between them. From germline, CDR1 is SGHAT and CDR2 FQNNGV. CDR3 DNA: TGTGCCAGCAGCACCCGACAGAATCGACGCGACGAGCAGTACTTC. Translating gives CASSTRQNRRDEQYF.

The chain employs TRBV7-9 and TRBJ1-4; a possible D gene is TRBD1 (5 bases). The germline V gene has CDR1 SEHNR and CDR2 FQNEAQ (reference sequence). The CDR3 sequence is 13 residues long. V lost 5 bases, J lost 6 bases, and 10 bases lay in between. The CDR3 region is CASSRQPHEKLFF. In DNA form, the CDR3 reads TGTGCCAGCAGCAGACAGCCCCATGAAAAACTGTTTTTT.

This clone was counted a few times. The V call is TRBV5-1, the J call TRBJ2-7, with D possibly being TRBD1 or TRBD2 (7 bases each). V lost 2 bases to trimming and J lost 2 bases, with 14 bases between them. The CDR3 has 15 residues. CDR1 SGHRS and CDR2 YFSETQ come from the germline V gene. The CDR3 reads CASSFQGGGPYEQYF. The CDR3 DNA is TGCGCCAGCAGCTTCCAGGGGGGGGGACCCTACGAGCAGTACTTC.

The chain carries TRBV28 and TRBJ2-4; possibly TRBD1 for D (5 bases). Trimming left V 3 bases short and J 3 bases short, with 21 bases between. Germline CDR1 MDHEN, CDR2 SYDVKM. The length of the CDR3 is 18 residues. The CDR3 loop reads CASSFRGFQGGDKNIQYF. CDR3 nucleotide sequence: TGTGCCAGCAGTTTTAGGGGCTTCCAGGGTGGCGACAAAAACATTCAGTACTTC.

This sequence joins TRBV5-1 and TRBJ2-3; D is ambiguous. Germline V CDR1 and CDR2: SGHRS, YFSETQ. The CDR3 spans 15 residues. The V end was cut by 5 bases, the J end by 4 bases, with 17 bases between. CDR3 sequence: CASSFQSLSPDTQYF. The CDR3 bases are TGCGCCAGCAGTTTTCAAAGTCTGTCCCCAGATACGCAGTATTTT.

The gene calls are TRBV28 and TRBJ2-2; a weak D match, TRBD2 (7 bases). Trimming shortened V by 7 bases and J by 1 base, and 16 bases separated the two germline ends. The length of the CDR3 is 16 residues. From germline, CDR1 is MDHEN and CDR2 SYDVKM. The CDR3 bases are TGTGCCAGCACCATGAGGGGGAGGGGGAACACCGGGGAGCTGTTTTTT. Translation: CASTMRGRGNTGELFF.

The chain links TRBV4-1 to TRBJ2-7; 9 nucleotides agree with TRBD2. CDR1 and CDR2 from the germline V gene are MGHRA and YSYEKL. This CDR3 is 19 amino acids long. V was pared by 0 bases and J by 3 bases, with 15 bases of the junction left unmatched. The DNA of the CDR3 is TGCGCCAGCAGCCAAGATTCGGTAGCGGGAGCTACATGGGGCTACGAGCAGTACTTC. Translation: CASSQDSVAGATWGYEQYF.

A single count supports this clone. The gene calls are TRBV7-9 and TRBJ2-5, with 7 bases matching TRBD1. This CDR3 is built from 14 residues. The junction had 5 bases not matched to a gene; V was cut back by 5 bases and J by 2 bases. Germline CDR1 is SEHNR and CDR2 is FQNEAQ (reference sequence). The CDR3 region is CASSLRDSQETQYF. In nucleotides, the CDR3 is TGTGCCAGCAGCCTTAGGGACAGTCAAGAGACCCAGTACTTC.

The CDR3 DNA follows: TGTGCCAGCAGCGTAGTGGGGACAGGGGGGCTAGACAATGAGCAGTTCTTC. It translates to CASSVVGTGGLDNEQFF. This chain uses TRBV9 with TRBJ2-1; TRBD1 aligns across 11 bases. Germline lookup yields CDR1 SGDLS and CDR2 YYNGEE. CDR3 length equals 17 residues. V lost 0 bases to trimming and J lost 5 bases; unmatched junction nucleotides: 7.

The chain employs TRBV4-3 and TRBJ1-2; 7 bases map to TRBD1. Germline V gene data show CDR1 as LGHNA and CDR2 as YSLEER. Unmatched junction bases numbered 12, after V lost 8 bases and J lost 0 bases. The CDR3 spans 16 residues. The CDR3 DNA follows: TGCGCCAGCCCCCCCCCGGACAGGAGAGCTAACTATGGCTACACCTTC. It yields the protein CASPPPDRRANYGYTF.

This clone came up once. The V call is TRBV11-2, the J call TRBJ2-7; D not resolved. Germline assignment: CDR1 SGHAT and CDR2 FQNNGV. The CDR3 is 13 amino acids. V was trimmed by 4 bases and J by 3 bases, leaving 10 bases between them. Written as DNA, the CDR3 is TGTGCCAGCAGCTCCTTACATCGCTACGAGCAGTACTTC. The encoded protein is CASSSLHRYEQYF.

The CDR3 here is CASRLGVNEQFF. The CDR3 nucleotides read TGTGCCAGCAGGCTAGGGGTCAATGAGCAGTTCTTC. The V gene is TRBV6-1, the J gene TRBJ2-1; possible D gene TRBD1, 5 bases. The CDR3 has 12 residues. V was pared by 6 bases and J by 6 bases, with 9 bases between. CDR1 is MNHNS, CDR2 SASEGT, per germline.

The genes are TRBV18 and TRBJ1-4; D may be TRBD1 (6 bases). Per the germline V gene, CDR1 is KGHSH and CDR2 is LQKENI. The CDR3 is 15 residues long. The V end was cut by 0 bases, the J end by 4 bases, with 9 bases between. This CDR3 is CASSPPGRGNEKLFF. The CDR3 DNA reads TGTGCCAGCTCACCACCGGGCAGGGGTAATGAAAAACTGTTTTTT.

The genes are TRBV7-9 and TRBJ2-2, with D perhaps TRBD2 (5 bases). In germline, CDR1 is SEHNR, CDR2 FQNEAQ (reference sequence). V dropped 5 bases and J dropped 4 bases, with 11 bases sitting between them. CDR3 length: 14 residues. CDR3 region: CASSQVEGTGELFF. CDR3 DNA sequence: TGTGCCAGCAGCCAGGTAGAGGGCACCGGGGAGCTGTTTTTT.

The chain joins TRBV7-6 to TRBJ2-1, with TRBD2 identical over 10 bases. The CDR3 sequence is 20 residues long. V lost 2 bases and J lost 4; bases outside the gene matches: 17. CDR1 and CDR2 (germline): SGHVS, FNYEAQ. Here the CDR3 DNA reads TGTGCCAGCAGCTTACGACCCTGGACTAGCGGAATGACTACGTACAATGAGCAGTTCTTC. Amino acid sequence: CASSLRPWTSGMTTYNEQFF. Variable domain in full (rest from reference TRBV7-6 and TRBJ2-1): GAGVSQSPRYKVTKRGQDVALRCDPISGHVSLYWYRQALGQGPEFLTYFNYEAQQDKSGLPNDRFSAERPEGSISTLTIQRTEQRDSAMYRCASSLRPWTSGMTTYNEQFFGPGTRLTVL.

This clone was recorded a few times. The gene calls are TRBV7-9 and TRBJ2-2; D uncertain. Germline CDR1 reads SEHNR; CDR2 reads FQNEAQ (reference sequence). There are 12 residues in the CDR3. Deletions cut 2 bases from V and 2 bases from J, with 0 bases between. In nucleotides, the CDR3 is TGTGCCAGCAGCTTAAACACCGGGGAGCTGTTTTTT. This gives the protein CASSLNTGELFF.

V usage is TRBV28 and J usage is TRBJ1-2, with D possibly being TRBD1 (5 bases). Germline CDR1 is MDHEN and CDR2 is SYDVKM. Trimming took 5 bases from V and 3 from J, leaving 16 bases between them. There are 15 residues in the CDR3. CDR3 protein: CASSSQGRSYYGYTF. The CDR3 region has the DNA TGTGCCAGCAGTAGCCAGGGCCGGTCGTACTATGGCTACACCTTC.

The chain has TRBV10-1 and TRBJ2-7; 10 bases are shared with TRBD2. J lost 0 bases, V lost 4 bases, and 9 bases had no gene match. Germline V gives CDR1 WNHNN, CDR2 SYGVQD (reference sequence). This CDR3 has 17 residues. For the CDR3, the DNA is TGCGCCAGCAGTGTACCACTTTCTAGCGGGAGCTCCTACGAGCAGTACTTC. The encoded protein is CASSVPLSSGSSYEQYF.

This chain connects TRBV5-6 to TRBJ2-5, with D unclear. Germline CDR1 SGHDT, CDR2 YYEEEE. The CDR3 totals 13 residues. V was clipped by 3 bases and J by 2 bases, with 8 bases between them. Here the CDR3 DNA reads TGTGCCAGCAGCTCCCACGGACAAGAGACCCAGTACTTC. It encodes CASSSHGQETQYF. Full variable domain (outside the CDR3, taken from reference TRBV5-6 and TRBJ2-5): DAGVTQSPTHLIKTRGQQVTLRCSPKSGHDTVSWYQQALGQGPQFIFQYYEEEERQRGNFPDRFSGHQFPNYSSELNVNALLLGDSALYLCASSSHGQETQYFGPGTRLLVL.

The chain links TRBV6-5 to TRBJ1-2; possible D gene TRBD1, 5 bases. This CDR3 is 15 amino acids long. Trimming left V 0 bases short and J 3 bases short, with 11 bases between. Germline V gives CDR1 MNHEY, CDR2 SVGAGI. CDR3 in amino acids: CASSYSKRGDYGYTF. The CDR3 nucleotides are TGTGCCAGCAGTTACTCCAAAAGGGGAGACTATGGCTACACCTTC.

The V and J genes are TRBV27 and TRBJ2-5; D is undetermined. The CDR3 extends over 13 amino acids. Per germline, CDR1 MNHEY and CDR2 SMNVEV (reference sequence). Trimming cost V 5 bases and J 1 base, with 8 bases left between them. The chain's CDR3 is CASSQRPQETQYF. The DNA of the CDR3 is TGTGCCAGCAGTCAAAGACCCCAAGAGACCCAGTACTTC.

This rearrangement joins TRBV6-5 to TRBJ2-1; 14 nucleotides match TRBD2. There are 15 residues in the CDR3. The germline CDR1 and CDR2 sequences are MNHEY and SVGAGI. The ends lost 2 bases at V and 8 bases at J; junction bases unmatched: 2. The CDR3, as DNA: TGTGCCAGCAGTTACGGGACTAGCGGGAGATATGAGCAGTTCTTC. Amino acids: CASSYGTSGRYEQFF.

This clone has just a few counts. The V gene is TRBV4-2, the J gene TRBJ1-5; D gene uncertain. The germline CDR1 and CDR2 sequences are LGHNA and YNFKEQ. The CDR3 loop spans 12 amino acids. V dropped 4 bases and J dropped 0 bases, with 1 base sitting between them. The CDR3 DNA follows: TGTGCCAGCAGCCTTAGCAATCAGCCCCAGCATTTT. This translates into CASSLSNQPQHF.

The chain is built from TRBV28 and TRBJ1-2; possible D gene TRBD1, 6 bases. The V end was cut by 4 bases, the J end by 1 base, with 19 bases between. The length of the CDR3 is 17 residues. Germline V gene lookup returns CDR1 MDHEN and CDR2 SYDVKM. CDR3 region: CASSWGYRDTNNYGYTF. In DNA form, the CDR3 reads TGTGCCAGCAGTTGGGGGTACCGGGACACAAATAACTATGGCTACACCTTC.

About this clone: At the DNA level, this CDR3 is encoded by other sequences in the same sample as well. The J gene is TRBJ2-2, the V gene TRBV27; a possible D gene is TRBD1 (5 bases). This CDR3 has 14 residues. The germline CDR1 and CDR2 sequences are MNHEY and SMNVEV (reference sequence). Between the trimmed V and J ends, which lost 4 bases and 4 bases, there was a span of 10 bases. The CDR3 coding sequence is TGTGCCAGCAGTTCAGGGTGGGCCACCGGGGAGCTGTTTTTT. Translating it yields CASSSGWATGELFF.

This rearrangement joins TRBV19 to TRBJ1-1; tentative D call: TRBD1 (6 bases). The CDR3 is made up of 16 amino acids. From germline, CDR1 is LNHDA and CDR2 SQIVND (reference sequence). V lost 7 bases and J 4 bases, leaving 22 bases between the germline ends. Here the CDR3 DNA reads TGTGCCAGTACCGACCACCCGGGGGCTGGGGGCACTGAAGCTTTCTTT. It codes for CASTDHPGAGGTEAFF.